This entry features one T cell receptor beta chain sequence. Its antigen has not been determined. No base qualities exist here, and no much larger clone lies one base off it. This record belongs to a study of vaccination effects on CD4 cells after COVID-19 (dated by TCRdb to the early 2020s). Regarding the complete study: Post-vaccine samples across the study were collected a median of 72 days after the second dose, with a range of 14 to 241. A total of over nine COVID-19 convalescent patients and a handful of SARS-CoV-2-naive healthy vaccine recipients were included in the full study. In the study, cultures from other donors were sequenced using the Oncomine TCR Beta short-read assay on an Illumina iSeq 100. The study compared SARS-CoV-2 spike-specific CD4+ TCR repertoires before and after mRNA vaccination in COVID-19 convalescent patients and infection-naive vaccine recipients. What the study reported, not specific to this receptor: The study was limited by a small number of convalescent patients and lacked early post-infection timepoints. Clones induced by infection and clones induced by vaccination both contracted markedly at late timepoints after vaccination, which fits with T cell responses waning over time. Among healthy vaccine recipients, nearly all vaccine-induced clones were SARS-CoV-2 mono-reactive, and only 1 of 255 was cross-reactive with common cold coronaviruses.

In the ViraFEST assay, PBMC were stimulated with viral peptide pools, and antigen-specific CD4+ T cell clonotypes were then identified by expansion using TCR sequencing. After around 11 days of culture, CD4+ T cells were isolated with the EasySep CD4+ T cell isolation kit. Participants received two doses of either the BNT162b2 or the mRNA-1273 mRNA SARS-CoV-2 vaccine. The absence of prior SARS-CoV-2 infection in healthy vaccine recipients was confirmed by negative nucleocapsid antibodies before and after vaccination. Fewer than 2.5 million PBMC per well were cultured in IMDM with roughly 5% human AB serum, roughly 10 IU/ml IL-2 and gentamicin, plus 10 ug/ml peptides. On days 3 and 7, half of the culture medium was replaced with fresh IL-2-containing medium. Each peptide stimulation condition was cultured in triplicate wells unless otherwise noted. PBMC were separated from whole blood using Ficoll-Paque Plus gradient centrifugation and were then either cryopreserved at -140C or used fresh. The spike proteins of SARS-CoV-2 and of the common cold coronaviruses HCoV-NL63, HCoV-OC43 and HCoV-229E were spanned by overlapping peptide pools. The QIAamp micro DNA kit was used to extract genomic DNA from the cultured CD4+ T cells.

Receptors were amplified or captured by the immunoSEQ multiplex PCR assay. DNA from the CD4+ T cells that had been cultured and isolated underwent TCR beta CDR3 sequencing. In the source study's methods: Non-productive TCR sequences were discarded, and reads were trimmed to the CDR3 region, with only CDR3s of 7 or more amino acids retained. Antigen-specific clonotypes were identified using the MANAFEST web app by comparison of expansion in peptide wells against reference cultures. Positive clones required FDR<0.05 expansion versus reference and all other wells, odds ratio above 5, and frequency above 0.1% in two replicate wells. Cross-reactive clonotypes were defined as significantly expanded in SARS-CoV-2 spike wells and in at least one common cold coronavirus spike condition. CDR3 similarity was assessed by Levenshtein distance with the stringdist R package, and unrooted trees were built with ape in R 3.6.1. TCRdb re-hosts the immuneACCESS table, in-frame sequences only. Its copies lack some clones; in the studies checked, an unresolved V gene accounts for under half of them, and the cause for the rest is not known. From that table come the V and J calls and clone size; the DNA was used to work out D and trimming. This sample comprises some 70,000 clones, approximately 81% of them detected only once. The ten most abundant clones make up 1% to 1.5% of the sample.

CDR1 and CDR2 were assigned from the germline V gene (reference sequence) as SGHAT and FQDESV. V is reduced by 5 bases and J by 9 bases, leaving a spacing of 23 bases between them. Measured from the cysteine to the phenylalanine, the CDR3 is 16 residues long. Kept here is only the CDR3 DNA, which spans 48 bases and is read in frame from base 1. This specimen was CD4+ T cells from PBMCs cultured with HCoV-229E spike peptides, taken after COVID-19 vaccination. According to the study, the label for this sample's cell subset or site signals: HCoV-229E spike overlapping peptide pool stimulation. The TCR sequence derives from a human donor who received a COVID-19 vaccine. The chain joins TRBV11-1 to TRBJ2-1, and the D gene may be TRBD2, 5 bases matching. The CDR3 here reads CASSQAMGAGRVEQFF. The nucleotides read TGTGCCAGCAGCCAGGCCATGGGAGCTGGACGGGTTGAGCAGTTCTTC.